This T cell receptor beta chain was found in a study of blood T cells in healthy people across ages. Whole-study context: Per two T cells, about one barcoded beta molecule was captured through template switching.

Study-level results: Observed TCR beta diversity per million T cells went down as age went up. This fall followed a roughly linear course with age. Among long-lived donors, naive CD4+ cells were more numerous and diversity higher than in aged donors. Samples with more naive T cells showed higher observed beta diversity.

Germline CDR1 is SEHNR and CDR2 is FQNEAQ (reference sequence). The CDR3 is 13 amino acids. The V gene lost 5 bases and the J gene lost 0 bases, with 8 bases spanning the gap. As regards this clonotype: The antigen remains undetermined.

Then a second PCR, running about 7 to 11 cycles, was carried out with a sample-barcoded 5' primer and a J-beta primer mix. MiXCR was run by TCRdb on the 5' RACE reads, yielding one entry per CDR3 protein. The sample carries some 1.8 million distinct CDR3 sequences, around 40% recorded once. The TCR was taken from a human donor in good health. Sequences were obtained from blood. This chain joins TRBV7-9 and TRBJ2-7; D ambiguous. This CDR3 reads CASSAPVSYEQYF. The CDR3 nucleotides read TGTGCCAGCAGCGCCCCGGTCTCCTACGAGCAGTACTTC.